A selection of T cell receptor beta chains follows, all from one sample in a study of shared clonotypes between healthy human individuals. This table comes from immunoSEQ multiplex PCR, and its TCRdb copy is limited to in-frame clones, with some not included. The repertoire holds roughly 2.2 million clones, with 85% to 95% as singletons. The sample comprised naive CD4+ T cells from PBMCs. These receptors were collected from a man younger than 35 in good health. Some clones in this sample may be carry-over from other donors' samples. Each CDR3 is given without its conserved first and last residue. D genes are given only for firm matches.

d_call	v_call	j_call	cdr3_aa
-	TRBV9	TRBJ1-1	ASSVSGVNTEAF
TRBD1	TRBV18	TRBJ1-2	ASSPGQGDGYT
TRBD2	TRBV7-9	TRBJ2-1	ASSATSGAGGPYNEQF
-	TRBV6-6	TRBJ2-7	ASSSQTPYEQY
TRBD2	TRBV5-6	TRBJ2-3	ASSPGLATDTQY
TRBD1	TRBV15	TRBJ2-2	ATSRGDRRAGELF
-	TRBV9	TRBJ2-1	ASSAQPGASYNEQF
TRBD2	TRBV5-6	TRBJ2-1	ASSLGAREGDEQF
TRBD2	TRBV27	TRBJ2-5	ASSPPGLAGGPLETQY
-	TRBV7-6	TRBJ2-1	ASSPQGLLVDEQF
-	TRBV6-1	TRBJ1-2	ASRAGPSYGYT
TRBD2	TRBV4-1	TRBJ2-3	ASSQGWSAGGPPDTQY
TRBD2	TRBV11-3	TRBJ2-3	ASSRLAGGADTQY
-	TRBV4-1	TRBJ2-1	ASSQEGGTFNEQF
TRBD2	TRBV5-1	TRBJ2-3	ASSLGRTSGELTDTQY
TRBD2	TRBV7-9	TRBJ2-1	ASSPRAGGPFREQF
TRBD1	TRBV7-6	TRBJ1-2	ASSAGQGIGYT
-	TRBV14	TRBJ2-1	ASSQGRSSYNEQF
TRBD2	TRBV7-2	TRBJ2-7	ASSLGGTSFGEQY
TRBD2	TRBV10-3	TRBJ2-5	AISESSGRGQETQY
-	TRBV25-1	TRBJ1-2	ASSVRGNYGYT
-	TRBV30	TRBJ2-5	AWSVGSQETQY
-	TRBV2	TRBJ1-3	ASSEGTSGNTIY
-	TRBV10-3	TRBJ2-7	AIRLGEGGYEQY
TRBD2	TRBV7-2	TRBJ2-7	ASSREGTSGAYEQY
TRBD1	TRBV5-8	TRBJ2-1	ASSKGQGIYNEQF
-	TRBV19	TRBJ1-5	ASSNPEQYSNQPQH
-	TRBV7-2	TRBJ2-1	ASSPRGVGQF
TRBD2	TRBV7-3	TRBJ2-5	ASSLGGLAGQETQY
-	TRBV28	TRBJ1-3	ASTGTSSGNTIY
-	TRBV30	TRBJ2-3	AWSDTDTQY